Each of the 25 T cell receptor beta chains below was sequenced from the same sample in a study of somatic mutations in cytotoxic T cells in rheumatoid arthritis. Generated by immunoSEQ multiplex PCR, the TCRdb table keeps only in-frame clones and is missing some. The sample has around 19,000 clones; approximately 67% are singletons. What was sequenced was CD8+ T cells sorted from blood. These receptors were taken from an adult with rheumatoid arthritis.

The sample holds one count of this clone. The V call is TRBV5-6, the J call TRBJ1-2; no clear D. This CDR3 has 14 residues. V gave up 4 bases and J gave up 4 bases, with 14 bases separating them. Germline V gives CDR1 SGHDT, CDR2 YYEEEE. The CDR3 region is CASSDEGRGYGYTF. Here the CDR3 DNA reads TGTGCCAGCAGCGACGAAGGGCGCGGCTATGGCTACACCTTC. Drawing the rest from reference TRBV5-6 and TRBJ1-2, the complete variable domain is DAGVTQSPTHLIKTRGQQVTLRCSPKSGHDTVSWYQQALGQGPQFIFQYYEEEERQRGNFPDRFSGHQFPNYSSELNVNALLLGDSALYLCASSDEGRGYGYTFGSGTRLTVV.

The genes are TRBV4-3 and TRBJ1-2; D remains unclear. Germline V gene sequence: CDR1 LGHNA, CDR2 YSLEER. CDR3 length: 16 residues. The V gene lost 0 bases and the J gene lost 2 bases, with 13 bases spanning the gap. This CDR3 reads CASSQEFQTGNYGYTF. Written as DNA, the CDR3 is TGCGCCAGCAGCCAAGAGTTCCAAACTGGGAACTATGGCTACACCTTC.

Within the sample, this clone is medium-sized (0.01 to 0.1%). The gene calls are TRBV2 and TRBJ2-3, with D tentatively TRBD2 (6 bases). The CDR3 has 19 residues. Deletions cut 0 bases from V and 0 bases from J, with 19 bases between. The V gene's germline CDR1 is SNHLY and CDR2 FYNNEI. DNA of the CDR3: TGTGCCAGCAGTGAAGCGCTGAGGAGCGGGTCACCTAGCACAGATACGCAGTATTTT. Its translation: CASSEALRSGSPSTDTQYF.

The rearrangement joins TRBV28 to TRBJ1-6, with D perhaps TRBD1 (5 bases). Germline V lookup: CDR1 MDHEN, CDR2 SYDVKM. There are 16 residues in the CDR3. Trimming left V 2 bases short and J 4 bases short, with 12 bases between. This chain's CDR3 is CASSLDERGYNSPLHF. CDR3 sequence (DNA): TGTGCCAGCAGTTTAGATGAAAGGGGATATAATTCACCCCTCCACTTT.

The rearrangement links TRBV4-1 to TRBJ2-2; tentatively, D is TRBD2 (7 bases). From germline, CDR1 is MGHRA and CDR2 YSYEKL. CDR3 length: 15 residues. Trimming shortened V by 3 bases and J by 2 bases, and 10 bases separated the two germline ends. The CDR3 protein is CASSQRGLNTGELFF. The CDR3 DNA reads TGCGCCAGCAGCCAGCGGGGGCTTAACACCGGGGAGCTGTTTTTT.

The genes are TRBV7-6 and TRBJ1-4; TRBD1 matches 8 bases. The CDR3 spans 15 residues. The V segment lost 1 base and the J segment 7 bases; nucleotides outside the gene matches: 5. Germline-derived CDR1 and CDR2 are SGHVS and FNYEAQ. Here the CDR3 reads CASSLGTGGSEKLFF. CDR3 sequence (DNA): TGTGCCAGCAGCTTAGGCACAGGGGGATCTGAAAAACTGTTTTTT.

The DNA for the CDR3 is TGTGCCATCAGTGGCGGGGCAGTTGACACCGGGGAGCTGTTTTTT. Amino acids: CAISGGAVDTGELFF. The gene calls are TRBV10-3 and TRBJ2-2; tentative D call: TRBD2 (6 bases). CDR3 size: 15 residues. CDR1 is ENHRY and CDR2 is SYGVKD in the germline V gene. Trimming stripped 4 bases from V and 3 bases from J, with 12 bases between.

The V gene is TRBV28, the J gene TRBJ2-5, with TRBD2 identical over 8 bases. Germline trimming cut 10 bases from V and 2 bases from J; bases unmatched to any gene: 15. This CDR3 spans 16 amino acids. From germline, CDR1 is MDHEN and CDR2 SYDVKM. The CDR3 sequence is CATGLLGGGSQETQYF. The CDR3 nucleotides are TGTGCCACCGGCCTTCTAGGCGGGGGGAGTCAAGAGACCCAGTACTTC.

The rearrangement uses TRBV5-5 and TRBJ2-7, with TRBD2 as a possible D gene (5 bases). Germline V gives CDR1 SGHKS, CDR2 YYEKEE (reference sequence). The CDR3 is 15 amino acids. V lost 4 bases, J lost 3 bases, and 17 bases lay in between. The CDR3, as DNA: TGTGCCAGCAGCGAAGACACTCCCGACTACTACGAGCAGTACTTC. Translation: CASSEDTPDYYEQYF.

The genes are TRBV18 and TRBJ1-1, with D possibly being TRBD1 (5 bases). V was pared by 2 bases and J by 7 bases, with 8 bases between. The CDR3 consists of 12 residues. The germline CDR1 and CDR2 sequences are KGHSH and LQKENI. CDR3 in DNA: TGTGCCAGCTCACCAAATGGGGGTGAAGCTTTCTTT. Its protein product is CASSPNGGEAFF. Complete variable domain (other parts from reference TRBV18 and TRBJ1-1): NAGVMQNPRHLVRRRGQEARLRCSPMKGHSHVYWYRQLPEEGLKFMVYLQKENIIDESGMPKERFSAEFPKEGPSILRIQQVVRGDSAAYFCASSPNGGEAFFGQGTRLTVV.

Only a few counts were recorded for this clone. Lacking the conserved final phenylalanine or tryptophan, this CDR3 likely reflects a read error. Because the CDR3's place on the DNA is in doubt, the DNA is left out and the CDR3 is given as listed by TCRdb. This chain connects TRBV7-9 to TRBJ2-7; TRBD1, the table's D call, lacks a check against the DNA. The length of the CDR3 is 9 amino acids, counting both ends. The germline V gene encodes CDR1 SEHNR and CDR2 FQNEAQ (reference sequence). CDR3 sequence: CASSLAGPL.

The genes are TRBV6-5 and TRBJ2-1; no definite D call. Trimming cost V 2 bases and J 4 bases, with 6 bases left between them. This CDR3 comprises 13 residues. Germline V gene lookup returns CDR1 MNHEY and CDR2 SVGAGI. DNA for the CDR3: TGTGCCAGCAGTTACAAACAGTACAATGAGCAGTTCTTC. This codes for CASSYKQYNEQFF.

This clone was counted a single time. The CDR3 coding sequence is TGCGCCAGCAGCCAAATTACACAGTCTAATGAAAAACTGTTTTTT. Residues: CASSQITQSNEKLFF. The chain couples TRBV4-3 to TRBJ1-4; D not certain. Trimming took 2 bases from V and 3 from J, leaving 10 bases between them. This CDR3 is built from 15 residues. Germline V gives CDR1 LGHNA, CDR2 YSLEER.

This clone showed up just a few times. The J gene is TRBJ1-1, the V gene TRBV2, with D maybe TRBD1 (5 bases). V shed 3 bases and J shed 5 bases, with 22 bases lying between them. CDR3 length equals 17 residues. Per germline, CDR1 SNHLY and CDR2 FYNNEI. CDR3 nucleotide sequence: TGTGCCAGCAGTGAGTTGGGGACCGGCCCCGAGGGGACTGAAGCTTTCTTT. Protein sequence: CASSELGTGPEGTEAFF.

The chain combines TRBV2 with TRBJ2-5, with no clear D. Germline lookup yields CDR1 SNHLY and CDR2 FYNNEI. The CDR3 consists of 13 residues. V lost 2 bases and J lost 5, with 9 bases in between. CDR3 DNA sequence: TGTGCCAGCAGTGAACAGGCGCGGGAGACCCAGTACTTC. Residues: CASSEQARETQYF. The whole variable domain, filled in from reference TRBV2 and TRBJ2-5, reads EPEVTQTPSHQVTQMGQEVILRCVPISNHLYFYWYRQILGQKVEFLVSFYNNEISEKSEIFDDQFSVERPDGSNFTLKIRSTKLEDSAMYFCASSEQARETQYFGPGTRLLVL.

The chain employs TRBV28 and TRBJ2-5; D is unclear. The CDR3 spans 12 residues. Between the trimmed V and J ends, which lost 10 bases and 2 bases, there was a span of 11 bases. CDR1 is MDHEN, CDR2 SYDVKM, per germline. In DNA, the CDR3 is TGTGCCACATCCGTAAGGCAAGAGACCCAGTACTTC. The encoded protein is CATSVRQETQYF.

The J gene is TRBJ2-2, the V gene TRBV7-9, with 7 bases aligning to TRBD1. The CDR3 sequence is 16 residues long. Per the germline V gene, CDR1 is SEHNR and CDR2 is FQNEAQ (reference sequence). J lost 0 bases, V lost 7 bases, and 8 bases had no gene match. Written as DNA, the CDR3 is TGTGCCAGCATCGTTAACAGGGGCCCGAACACCGGGGAGCTGTTTTTT. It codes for CASIVNRGPNTGELFF.

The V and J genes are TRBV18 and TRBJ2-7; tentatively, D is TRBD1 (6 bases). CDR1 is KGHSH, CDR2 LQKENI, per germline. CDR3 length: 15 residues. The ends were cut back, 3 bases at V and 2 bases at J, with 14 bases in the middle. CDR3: CASSPTKTGAYEQYF. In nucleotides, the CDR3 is TGTGCCAGCTCACCTACCAAGACAGGAGCCTACGAGCAGTACTTC.

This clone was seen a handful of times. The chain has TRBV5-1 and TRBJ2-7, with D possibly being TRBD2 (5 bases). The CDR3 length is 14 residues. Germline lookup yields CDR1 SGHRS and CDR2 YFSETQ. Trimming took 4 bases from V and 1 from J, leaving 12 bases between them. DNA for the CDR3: TGCGCCAGCAGCCCGGCCGGGGAGTCCTACGAGCAGTACTTC. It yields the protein CASSPAGESYEQYF.

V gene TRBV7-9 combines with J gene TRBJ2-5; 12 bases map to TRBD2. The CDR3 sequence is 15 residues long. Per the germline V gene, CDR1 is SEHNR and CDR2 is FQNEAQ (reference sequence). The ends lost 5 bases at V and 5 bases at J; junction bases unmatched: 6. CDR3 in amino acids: CASSPGTSGLETQYF. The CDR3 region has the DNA TGTGCCAGCAGCCCAGGGACTAGCGGGTTGGAGACCCAGTACTTC. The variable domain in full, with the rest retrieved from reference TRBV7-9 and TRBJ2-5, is DTGVSQNPRHKITKRGQNVTFRCDPISEHNRLYWYRQTLGQGPEFLTYFQNEAQLEKSRLLSDRFSAERPKGSFSTLEIQRTEQGDSAMYLCASSPGTSGLETQYFGPGTRLLVL.

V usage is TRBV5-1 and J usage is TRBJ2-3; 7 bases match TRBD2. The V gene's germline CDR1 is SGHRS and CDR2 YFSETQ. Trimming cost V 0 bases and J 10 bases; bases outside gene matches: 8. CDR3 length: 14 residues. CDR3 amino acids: CASSLAESGVAQYF. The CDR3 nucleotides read TGCGCCAGCAGCTTGGCCGAAAGCGGGGTTGCGCAGTATTTT. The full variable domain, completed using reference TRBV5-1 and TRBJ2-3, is KAGVTQTPRYLIKTRGQQVTLSCSPISGHRSVSWYQQTPGQGLQFLFEYFSETQRNKGNFPGRFSGRQFSNSRSEMNVSTLELGDSALYLCASSLAESGVAQYFGPGTRLTVL.

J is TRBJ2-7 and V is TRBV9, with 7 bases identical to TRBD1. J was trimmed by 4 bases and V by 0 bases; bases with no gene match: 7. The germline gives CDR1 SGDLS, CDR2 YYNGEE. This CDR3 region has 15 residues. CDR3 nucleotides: TGTGCCAGCAGCGTAGCCGGGACAGATCTTTACGAGCAGTACTTC. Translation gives CASSVAGTDLYEQYF. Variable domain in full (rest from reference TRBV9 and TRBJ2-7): DSGVTQTPKHLITATGQRVTLRCSPRSGDLSVYWYQQSLDQGLQFLIQYYNGEERAKGNILERFSAQQFPDLHSELNLSSLELGDSALYFCASSVAGTDLYEQYFGPGTRLTVT.

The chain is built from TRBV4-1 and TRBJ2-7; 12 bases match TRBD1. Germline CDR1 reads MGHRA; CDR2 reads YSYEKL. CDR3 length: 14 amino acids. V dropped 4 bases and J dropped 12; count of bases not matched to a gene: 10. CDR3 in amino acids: CASSLGPGQGAGYF. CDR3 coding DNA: TGCGCCAGCAGCCTTGGGCCGGGACAGGGGGCAGGGTACTTC.

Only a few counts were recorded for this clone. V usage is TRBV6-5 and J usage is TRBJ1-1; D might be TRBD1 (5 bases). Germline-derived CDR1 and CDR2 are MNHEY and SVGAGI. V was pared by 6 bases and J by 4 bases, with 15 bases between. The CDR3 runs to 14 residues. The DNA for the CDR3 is TGTGCCAGCAGCCCGATGGGGGTGAGCACTGAAGCTTTCTTT. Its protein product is CASSPMGVSTEAFF.

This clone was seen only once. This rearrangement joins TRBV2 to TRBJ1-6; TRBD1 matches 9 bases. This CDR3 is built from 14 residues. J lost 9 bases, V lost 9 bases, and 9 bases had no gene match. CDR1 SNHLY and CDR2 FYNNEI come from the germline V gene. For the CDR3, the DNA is TGTGCCAGGGCGGACAGGGGAGCAGGTTCACCCCTCCACTTT. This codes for CARADRGAGSPLHF.